A selection of T cell receptor beta chains follows, all from one sample in a study of T cells in Graves' hyperthyroidism and ophthalmopathy. TCRdb re-called the multiplex PCR reads through MiXCR, storing one row per CDR3 protein. The table lists approximately 400,000 distinct CDR3 sequences, approximately 13% of them singletons. Sequenced: blood. The source of these receptors is a woman aged 55-69 years with Graves' hyperthyroidism. The CDR3 runs from the conserved cysteine through the conserved F or W. The D gene is left open where the match is weak. Clone size is shown for a subset of rows, as once, few, many or a class of expanded clone.

d_gene	abundance	v_gene	j_gene	CDR3nt	CDR3aa
TRBD1	NA	TRBV19	TRBJ1-5	TGTGCCAGTACCCTGGGAGACAGGGGAACGAGGGTGCTCCGGAGTAGCAATCAGCCCCAGCATTTT	CASTLGDRGTRVLRSSNQPQHF
NA	NA	TRBV24-1	TRBJ1-2	TGTGCCACCAGTGACCCCGGCGGCTACACCTTC	CATSDPGGYTF
TRBD2	many	TRBV2	TRBJ2-2	TGTGCCAGCAGGGACGGCGGGGGGAACACCGGGGAGCTGTTTTTT	CASRDGGGNTGELFF
NA	NA	TRBV19	TRBJ1-1	TGTGCCAGTAGTGTCACCGGGGCGAAAAAGGCTTTCTTT	CASSVTGAKKAFF
TRBD2	medium-sized	TRBV20-1	TRBJ2-1	TGCAGTGCTAAGCGACTAGCGGACTACAATGAGCAGTTCTTC	CSAKRLADYNEQFF
TRBD2	few	TRBV12-5	TRBJ2-1	TGTGCTAGTGGTCCTCCGGGACTAGCGGGAATCAATGAGCAGTTCTTC	CASGPPGLAGINEQFF
TRBD2	NA	TRBV19	TRBJ2-5	TGTGCCAGTAGTGTGACTAGCGGGCGAGAGACCCAGTACTTC	CASSVTSGRETQYF
NA	many	TRBV27	TRBJ2-6	TGTGCCAGCAGCCCAAGGGGACGGATGATCTCTGGGGCCAACGTCCTGACTTTC	CASSPRGRMISGANVLTF
NA	few	TRBV19	TRBJ1-5	TGTGCCAGTTGCCCGGGGGTCTATAGCAATCAGCCCCAGCATTTT	CASCPGVYSNQPQHF
TRBD2	many	TRBV11-2	TRBJ2-1	TGTGCCAGCAGACTAGCGGGAGGGGGCTACAATGAGCAGTTCTTC	CASRLAGGGYNEQFF
TRBD2	many	TRBV7-2	TRBJ2-1	TGTGCCAGCAGCTTACTAGCGGACTACAATGAGCAGTTCTTC	CASSLLADYNEQFF
TRBD2	NA	TRBV9	TRBJ2-5	TGTGCCAGCAGCCCACACCCCGGTATGGGGGAGGGGAGAGAGACCCAGTACTTC	CASSPHPGMGEGRETQYF
NA	many	TRBV3-1	TRBJ1-1	TGTGCCAGCAGCCAAGATCGGGTCGACTGGGGTGCTTTCTTT	CASSQDRVDWGAFF
NA	many	TRBV29-1	TRBJ2-7	TGCAGCGTTGCCAGGGTGGACGAGCAGTACTTC	CSVARVDEQYF
NA	many	TRBV18	TRBJ1-4	TGTGCCAGCTCACCACGGTCAGAAAGGGGTGAAAAACTGTTTTTT	CASSPRSERGEKLFF
NA	many	TRBV5-1	TRBJ2-3	TGCGCCAGCAGCTTGGCCAGGGCCAGCACAGATACGCAGTATTTT	CASSLARASTDTQYF
TRBD2	few	TRBV10-3	TRBJ2-3	TGTGCCATCAGTGAAGTGTTAGCGGGAGCGACAGATACGCAGTATTTT	CAISEVLAGATDTQYF
TRBD2	many	TRBV5-1	TRBJ2-1	TGCGCCAGCAGCTTGGGGACTAGGGCTAATGAGCAGTTCTTC	CASSLGTRANEQFF
NA	many	TRBV3-1	TRBJ2-5	TGTGCCAGCAGCCAACGGACTGACGGTGGGGAGACCCAGTACTTC	CASSQRTDGGETQYF
TRBD1	many	TRBV7-8	TRBJ2-1	TGTGCCAGCAGCTTATGGACAGGGCGCGAGCAGTTCTTC	CASSLWTGREQFF
NA	many	TRBV20-1	TRBJ2-3	TGCAGTGCTAGCGGGGGTGGCGGGATGATTGGCGGCACAGATACGCAGTATTTT	CSASGGGGMIGGTDTQYF
TRBD1	many	TRBV6-6	TRBJ1-1	TGTGCCAGCAGTTACTCCTCGGACAGGTACTACAACACTGAAGCTTTCTTT	CASSYSSDRYYNTEAFF
NA	many	TRBV12-3/TRBV12-4	TRBJ2-1	TGTGCCAGCCCCGCCGACTTCACCTACAATGAGCAGTTCTTC	CASPADFTYNEQFF
TRBD1	NA	TRBV28	TRBJ2-7	TGTGCCAGCACTGTACAGGGGGCGAGTGAGCAGTACTTC	CASTVQGASEQYF
NA	many	TRBV12-3/TRBV12-4	TRBJ2-7	TGTGCCAGCAGTGAACTAGATCGGCCCTACGAGCAGTACTTC	CASSELDRPYEQYF
TRBD2	NA	TRBV12-3/TRBV12-4	TRBJ2-1	TGTGCCAGCAGTTTTCTCCTAGCGGGAGGCAATGAGCAGTTCTTC	CASSFLLAGGNEQFF
NA	many	TRBV27	TRBJ1-1	TGTGCCAGCAGTTTATCGTTCCAGGGCACTGAAGCTTTCTTT	CASSLSFQGTEAFF
NA	many	TRBV20-1	TRBJ1-2	TGCAGTGCTAGAGACCCAGGCTATGGCTACACCTTC	CSARDPGYGYTF
NA	many	TRBV10-3	TRBJ1-2	TGTGCCATCCTCCGAGGGGAGGGCTATGGCTACACCTTC	CAILRGEGYGYTF
TRBD1	NA	TRBV6-5	TRBJ2-1	TGTGCCAGCAGTTACTCGCTAGGGGGCACTGAGCAGTTCTTC	CASSYSLGGTEQFF
NA	many	TRBV10-1	TRBJ1-6	TGCGCCAGCAGTGAACACAGGGATAATTCACCCCTCCACTTT	CASSEHRDNSPLHF
TRBD2	many	TRBV11-2	TRBJ2-3	TGTGCCAGCAGCGGTTATAGCGGGAGCCAGGACTACCCTACCGCGGATACGCAGTATTTT	CASSGYSGSQDYPTADTQYF
NA	many	TRBV2	TRBJ2-3	TGTGCCAGCAGTGAGGGGCTAGCCAGAGGCACAGATACGCAGTATTTT	CASSEGLARGTDTQYF
TRBD2	few	TRBV7-9	TRBJ2-2	TGTGCCAGCAGCCCAAGCGGACTAGCGGGATCCGGGGAGCTGTTTTTT	CASSPSGLAGSGELFF
TRBD2	NA	TRBV11-3	TRBJ2-1	TGTGCCAGCAGCTTAGGGAGCGGGAGGAATGATGAGCAGTTCTTC	CASSLGSGRNDEQFF
NA	NA	TRBV12-5	TRBJ1-3	TGTGCTAGTGGTTTGGTTGTAGGGACGAGCTCTGGAAACACCATATATTTT	CASGLVVGTSSGNTIYF
NA	many	TRBV28	TRBJ2-1	TGTGCCAGCAGTCAAAGACAGGTTACCTACAATGAGCAGTTCTTC	CASSQRQVTYNEQFF
NA	NA	TRBV18	TRBJ2-2	TGTGCCAGCTCACCGAACAGATTGAACACCGGGGAGCTGTTTTTT	CASSPNRLNTGELFF
TRBD1	NA	TRBV7-9	TRBJ2-7	TGTGCCAGCAGCTTAGATGGGACAGGGTCCGAGCAGTACTTC	CASSLDGTGSEQYF
NA	many	TRBV6-1	TRBJ2-3	TGTGCCAGCAAGGACAGCCAGGGTTTCCCAGATACGCAGTATTTT	CASKDSQGFPDTQYF
NA	few	TRBV27	TRBJ1-2	TGTGCCAGCAGCAGTCCCGGGGGGGGGGAAGGTGGCTACACCTTC	CASSSPGGGEGGYTF